The 23 T cell receptor beta chains reported below all come from one sample, sequenced in a study of blood T cells in healthy people across ages. Then a second PCR, running about 6 to 11 cycles, was carried out with a sample-barcoded 5' primer and a J-beta primer mix. TCRdb redid the calling of the 5' RACE reads with MiXCR, one entry per CDR3 protein. The table has 850,000 to 1,100,000 distinct CDR3 sequences, less than 45% seen once. Sequenced material: blood. The receptors here all came from a man between 18 and 35 years old in good health.

The rearrangement links TRBV5-1 to TRBJ1-2, with 10 bases aligning to TRBD1. The V segment lost 2 bases and the J segment 7 bases; nucleotides outside the gene matches: 8. The CDR3 contains 15 residues. CDR1 and CDR2 (germline): SGHRS, YFSETQ. The CDR3: CASSLLGQGGPGYTF. CDR3 nucleotides: TGCGCCAGCAGCTTACTAGGACAGGGGGGGCCTGGCTACACCTTC.

This clonotype was seen a handful of times. The chain carries TRBV7-8 and TRBJ2-3; tentatively, D is TRBD2 (6 bases). Germline values: CDR1 SGHVS, CDR2 FQNEAQ. V lost 1 base and J lost 8, with 10 bases in between. The CDR3 extends over 13 amino acids. The DNA of the CDR3 is TGTGCCAGCAGCTTAGTTCTGGGGGGTACGCAGTATTTT. It yields the protein CASSLVLGGTQYF.

This rearrangement joins TRBV5-5 to TRBJ1-4; 9 positions match TRBD1. Germline V gene lookup returns CDR1 SGHKS and CDR2 YYEKEE (reference sequence). The CDR3 has 18 residues. The V segment lost 0 bases and the J segment 2 bases; nucleotides outside the gene matches: 8. The DNA for the CDR3 is TGTGCCAGCAGCTTGGCCCCACAGGGGGCGAGGACTAATGAAAAACTGTTTTTT. It is translated as CASSLAPQGARTNEKLFF.

This clonotype was observed a few times. The V and J genes are TRBV12-3 or TRBV12-4 and TRBJ2-1; D might be TRBD2 (5 bases). The V and J ends lost 10 bases and 0 bases respectively, with 13 bases between them. CDR3 length equals 14 residues. The CDR3 bases are TGTGCCATCGTCCGGGGTAGCTCCTACAATGAGCAGTTCTTC. Its translation: CAIVRGSSYNEQFF.

The V and J genes are TRBV7-2 and TRBJ2-4; D gene unclear. Germline lookup yields CDR1 SGHTA and CDR2 FQGNSA. There are 14 residues in the CDR3. V was shortened by 6 bases and J by 13 bases, with 22 bases between the two germline ends. CDR3 amino acids: CASRNPTTLNEQYF. CDR3 nucleotides: TGTGCCAGCAGAAACCCAACGACCCTCAATGAGCAGTACTTC.

The V call is TRBV12-3 or TRBV12-4, the J call TRBJ1-1; D gene uncertain. There are 14 residues in the CDR3. V lost 2 bases and J 1 base, leaving 8 bases between the germline ends. The CDR3 here is CASSLKAQNTEAFF. In DNA form, the CDR3 reads TGTGCCAGCAGTTTAAAGGCTCAGAACACTGAAGCTTTCTTT.

The genes are TRBV2 and TRBJ1-5; 7 bases line up with TRBD1. The CDR3 runs 16 residues. V was clipped by 5 bases and J by 4 bases; unmatched bases: 11. CDR1 is SNHLY and CDR2 is FYNNEI in the germline V gene. Here the CDR3 DNA reads TGTGCCAGCAGTTTTCCCCTGGACAGGCAAAATCAGCCCCAGCATTTT. It yields the protein CASSFPLDRQNQPQHF.

The count of this clonotype is one. The rearrangement joins TRBV7-2 to TRBJ2-4; D gene uncertain. The V and J ends lost 1 base and 4 bases respectively, with 8 bases between them. The CDR3 covers 14 residues. Germline V gene sequence: CDR1 SGHTA, CDR2 FQGNSA. DNA of the CDR3: TGTGCCAGCAGCTTAGTGGGCCGTAAAAACATTCAGTACTTC. It codes for CASSLVGRKNIQYF.

This clonotype was counted only a few times. The chain uses TRBV20-1 and TRBJ2-7, with 7 bases lining up with TRBD2. The CDR3 length is 13 residues. Trimming at V came to 2 bases and at J to 7 bases, leaving 8 bases not matched to a gene. Per germline, CDR1 DFQATT and CDR2 SNEGSKA (reference sequence). This CDR3 is CSARTGGNNEQYF. In DNA, the CDR3 is TGCAGTGCTAGAACGGGGGGTAACAATGAGCAGTACTTC.

Comments on this clonotype: Germline is not matched at one junction end, which may reflect a read error. The V and J genes are TRBV7-2 and TRBJ1-1; weak D call: TRBD1 (5 bases). Germline V lookup: CDR1 SGHTA, CDR2 FQGNSA. The CDR3 spans 16 residues. The CDR3 coding sequence is TGTGCCAGCAGCTCCCAAGTTATGGTAACTGGGACTGAAGTTTTCTTT. It translates to CASSSQVMVTGTEVFF.

The V call is TRBV7-2, the J call TRBJ1-6; TRBD1 might be the D (5 bases). CDR3 length: 14 residues. V lost 2 bases, J lost 7 bases, and 9 bases lay in between. Germline CDR1 and CDR2: SGHTA and FQGNSA. CDR3: CASSLRRANSPLHF. CDR3 bases: TGTGCCAGCAGCTTACGCAGGGCCAATTCACCCCTCCACTTT. Full variable domain (rest looked up from reference TRBV7-2 and TRBJ1-6): GAGVSQSPSNKVTEKGKDVELRCDPISGHTALYWYRQSLGQGLEFLIYFQGNSAPDKSGLPSDRFSAERTGGSVSTLTIQRTQQEDSAVYLCASSLRRANSPLHFGNGTRLTVT.

The J gene is TRBJ1-1, the V gene TRBV7-8; 7 bases are a match to TRBD1. Germline V gives CDR1 SGHVS, CDR2 FQNEAQ. J gave up 3 bases and V 5 bases, and 9 bases lay outside the gene matches. CDR3 length equals 15 residues. CDR3 sequence: CASSTRQGSHTEAFF. For the CDR3, the DNA is TGTGCCAGCAGCACCAGACAGGGCTCCCACACTGAAGCTTTCTTT.

The gene calls are TRBV27 and TRBJ1-1; 8 positions agree with TRBD1. Germline V gene lookup returns CDR1 MNHEY and CDR2 SMNVEV (reference sequence). Trimming took 2 bases from V and 0 from J; bases not matched to a gene: 20. The CDR3 sequence is 21 residues long. DNA of the CDR3: TGTGCCAGCAGTTTAAAGCCCCCCTGGACAGCAGGGGGCTTAGTGAACACTGAAGCTTTCTTT. This translates into CASSLKPPWTAGGLVNTEAFF.

J is TRBJ2-5 and V is TRBV29-1; D is possibly TRBD2 (5 bases). Germline assignment: CDR1 SQVTM and CDR2 ANQGSEA. Trimming left V 7 bases short and J 5 bases short, with 17 bases between. The CDR3 covers 13 residues. This chain's CDR3 is CSATAGRRETQYF. The CDR3 DNA is TGCAGCGCTACGGCGGGCAGGCGGGAGACCCAGTACTTC.

The CDR3 DNA is TGCAGTGCCGGACGGGGACAGGGAGTAAGTGGCTACACCTTC. It translates to CSAGRGQGVSGYTF. The gene calls are TRBV20-1 and TRBJ1-2; 9 nucleotides align to TRBD1. There are 14 residues in the CDR3. In germline, CDR1 is DFQATT, CDR2 SNEGSKA (reference sequence). V dropped 6 bases and J dropped 7; count of bases not matched to a gene: 12.

Here the CDR3 reads CASKELSWWGTPDTEAFF. In nucleotides, the CDR3 is TGTGCCAGCAAGGAGCTGTCGTGGTGGGGAACTCCGGACACTGAAGCTTTCTTT. V and J are TRBV6-2 or TRBV6-3 and TRBJ1-1, with no clear D. The CDR3 sequence is 18 residues long. Looked up from germline, CDR1 is MNHEY and CDR2 is SVGEGT. The V and J ends lost 7 bases and 3 bases respectively, with 27 bases between them.

CDR3 sequence: CASSPGQEEQFF. Written as DNA, the CDR3 is TGTGCCAGCAGCCCTGGACAGGAAGAGCAGTTCTTC. The chain recombines TRBV9 with TRBJ2-1; 7 nucleotides align to TRBD1. The CDR3 spans 12 residues. Per germline, CDR1 SGDLS and CDR2 YYNGEE. The V segment lost 4 bases and the J segment 10 bases; nucleotides outside the gene matches: 5.

The genes are TRBV12-3 or TRBV12-4 and TRBJ2-3, with D unresolved. V gave up 9 bases and J gave up 5 bases, with 18 bases separating them. The CDR3 loop spans 14 amino acids. DNA for the CDR3: TGTGCCAGTAGCCCCCCCCAGGCAGAAGATACGCAGTATTTT. It encodes CASSPPQAEDTQYF.

The V and J genes are TRBV10-3 and TRBJ2-2, with D perhaps TRBD1 or TRBD2 (5 bases each). The germline V gene has CDR1 ENHRY and CDR2 SYGVKD. Trimming shortened V by 6 bases and J by 7 bases, and 15 bases separated the two germline ends. This CDR3 region has 14 residues. CDR3 loop: CAIRTGTGNGELFF. DNA of the CDR3: TGTGCCATCAGGACCGGGACGGGGAACGGGGAGCTGTTTTTT.

This clonotype was found a few times. The V call is TRBV20-1, the J call TRBJ2-7; 9 nucleotides agree with TRBD1. The CDR3 runs to 14 residues. CDR1 is DFQATT, CDR2 SNEGSKA, per germline (reference sequence). The V and J ends lost 0 bases and 5 bases, in that order; junction bases with no gene match: 5. The CDR3 sequence: CSARDSGQGDEQYF. The CDR3 coding sequence is TGCAGTGCTAGAGATTCGGGACAGGGCGACGAGCAGTACTTC.

This clonotype was observed a few times. The V and J genes are TRBV7-2 and TRBJ2-4, with D uncertain. The CDR3 length is 17 residues. The germline gives CDR1 SGHTA, CDR2 FQGNSA. V was shortened by 1 base and J by 3 bases, with 16 bases between the two germline ends. CDR3 loop: CASSLDPADLGKNIQYF. CDR3 in DNA: TGTGCCAGCAGCTTAGATCCGGCAGACTTAGGCAAAAACATTCAGTACTTC.

This chain links TRBV20-1 with TRBJ1-5; 9 nucleotides match TRBD1. V trimming: 1 base; J trimming: 5 bases; junction bases outside the gene matches: 3. The germline V gene has CDR1 DFQATT and CDR2 SNEGSKA (reference sequence). The CDR3 has 14 amino acids. CDR3 sequence (DNA): TGCAGTGCTAGAGGACAGGGGGTCTATCAGCCCCAGCATTTT. Translating it yields CSARGQGVYQPQHF.

The J gene is TRBJ2-1, the V gene TRBV19; no firm D call. This CDR3 region has 13 residues. Germline loops: CDR1 LNHDA, CDR2 SQIVND (reference sequence). Trimming took off 3 bases at V and 3 bases at J, with 6 bases between the two ends. The DNA for the CDR3 is TGTGCCAGTAGTATGGTGGTCTACAATGAGCAGTTCTTC. It specifies CASSMVVYNEQFF.